This T cell receptor (beta chain) was retrieved from a study of T cells after yellow fever vaccination. Germline V gene data show CDR1 as DFQATT and CDR2 as SNEGSKA (reference sequence). The CDR3 is 14 residues long. The ends were cut back, 6 bases at V and 0 bases at J, with 14 bases in the middle. TCRdb analysed the 5' RACE reads with MiXCR anew, one entry per CDR3 protein. Among hundreds of thousands of distinct CDR3 sequences listed, roughly 14% were seen once. The source of this sequence is a man aged 25-45 years who received the YFV17D yellow fever vaccine. The J gene is TRBJ1-2, the V gene TRBV20-1; no reliable D call. Material: PBMCs, obtained on the day of the yellow fever booster vaccination. The DNA of the CDR3 is TGCAGTGCGATAGACGGTGAAGCTAACTATGGCTACACCTTC. Amino acid sequence: CSAIDGEANYGYTF.